This T cell receptor (beta chain) was sequenced during a study of radiotherapy plus CTLA-4 blockade in lung cancer. This CDR3 is 17 amino acids long. Germline assignment: CDR1 MDHEN and CDR2 SYDVKM. V was trimmed by 2 bases and J by 0 bases, leaving 17 bases between them. As for this clone: Its specificity is unknown.

Overall study findings and caveats: Reported findings show early blood T cell clone dynamics, with interferon-beta, best predicted response. TCR clones of tumor origin grew in blood after radiotherapy plus ipilimumab.

Clones were sequenced by immunoSEQ multiplex PCR, and TCRdb holds only the in-frame ones, with some missing. Among around 110,000 clones listed, under 90% were seen once. This sequence joins TRBV28 and TRBJ2-7; either TRBD1 or TRBD2 may supply D (5 bases each). The specimen was peripheral blood, collected from a patient treated with radiotherapy plus ipilimumab. This sequence originates from a human donor with non-small cell lung cancer that progressed on radiotherapy plus ipilimumab. Some clones in this sample may be carry-over from other donors' samples. The CDR3 region is CASSLIRDRPSSYEQYF. In DNA form, the CDR3 reads TGTGCCAGCAGTTTAATCAGGGACCGTCCAAGCTCCTACGAGCAGTACTTC.